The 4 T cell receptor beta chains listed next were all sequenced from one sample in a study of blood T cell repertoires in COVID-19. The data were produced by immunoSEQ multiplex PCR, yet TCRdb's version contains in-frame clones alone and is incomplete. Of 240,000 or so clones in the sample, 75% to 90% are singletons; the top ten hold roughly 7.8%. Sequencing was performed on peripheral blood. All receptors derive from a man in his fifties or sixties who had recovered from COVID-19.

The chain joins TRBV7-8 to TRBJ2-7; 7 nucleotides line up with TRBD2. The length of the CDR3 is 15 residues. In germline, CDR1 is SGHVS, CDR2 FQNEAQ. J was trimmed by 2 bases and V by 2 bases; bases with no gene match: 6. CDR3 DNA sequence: TGTGCCAGCAGCTTAATGGTCGGGGGGACCTACGAGCAGTACTTC. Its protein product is CASSLMVGGTYEQYF. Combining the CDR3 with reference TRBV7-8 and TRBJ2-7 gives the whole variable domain GAGVSQSPRYKVAKRGQDVALRCDPISGHVSLFWYQQALGQGPEFLTYFQNEAQLDKSGLPSDRFFAERPEGSVSTLKIQRTQQEDSAVYLCASSLMVGGTYEQYFGPGTRLTVT.

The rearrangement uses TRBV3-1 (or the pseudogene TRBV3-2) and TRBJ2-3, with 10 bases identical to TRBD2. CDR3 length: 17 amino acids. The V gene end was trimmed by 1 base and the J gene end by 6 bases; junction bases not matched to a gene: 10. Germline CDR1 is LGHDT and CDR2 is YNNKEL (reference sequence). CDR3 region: CASSQVGSGGTRDTQYF. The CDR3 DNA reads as TGTGCCAGCAGCCAAGTTGGTAGCGGGGGGACTAGGGATACGCAGTATTTT.

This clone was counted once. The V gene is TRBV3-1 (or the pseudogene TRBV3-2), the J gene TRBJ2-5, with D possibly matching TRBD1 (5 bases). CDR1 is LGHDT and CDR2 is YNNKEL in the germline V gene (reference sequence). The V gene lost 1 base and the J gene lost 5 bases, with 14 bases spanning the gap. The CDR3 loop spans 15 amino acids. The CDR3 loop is CASSQVNQGRETQYF. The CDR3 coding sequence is TGTGCCAGCAGCCAAGTTAACCAGGGAAGGGAGACCCAGTACTTC.

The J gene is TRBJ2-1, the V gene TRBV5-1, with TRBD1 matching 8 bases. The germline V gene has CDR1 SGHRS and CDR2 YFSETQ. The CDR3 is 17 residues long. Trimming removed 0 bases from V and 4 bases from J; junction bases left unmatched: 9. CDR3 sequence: CASSLASGTGVYNEQFF. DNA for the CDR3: TGCGCCAGCAGCTTGGCTTCCGGGACAGGAGTTTACAATGAGCAGTTCTTC.